This passage covers 29 T cell receptor beta chains from one sample sequenced in a study of post-analysis software for immune sequencing data. Study conclusions and caveats: With TRBV5-6, TRBV5-1 and TRBV20-1 included, 4 or 5 TRBV segments were more frequent in patients than in controls.

These receptors' antigens are unknown. cDNA libraries of TCR beta carried unique molecular identifiers. TCRdb recomputed calls from the PCR reads with MiXCR, one row per CDR3 protein. The sample shows 250,000 to 300,000 distinct CDR3 sequences, about 38% of them seen only once. Source material: blood. The receptors come from a girl aged 10 to 17 with multiple sclerosis.

This clonotype has more than one count but fewer than ten. A clone one base away is much larger, so this may be a read error. The chain is built from TRBV20-1 and TRBJ2-5; 7 nucleotides match TRBD1. Germline lookup yields CDR1 DFQATT and CDR2 SNEGSKA (reference sequence). With 4 bases clipped from V and 3 bases from J, the junction kept 11 bases outside the gene matches. CDR3 length: 15 residues. The CDR3 reads CSATADRGGKETQYF. DNA of the CDR3: TGCAGTGCTACCGCCGACAGAGGGGGCAAAGAGACCCAGTACTTC.

J is TRBJ2-7 and V is TRBV5-1; D possibly matches TRBD1 or TRBD2 (5 bases each). The closer fit of TRBJ2-4 to the DNA end suggests the J call may be wrong. CDR3 length: 16 amino acids. Germline CDR1 and CDR2: SGHRS and YFSETQ. CDR3 nucleotides: TGCGCCAGCAGCTTGGAAGGGGCCGGGACCAAAAACATTCAGTACTTC. Encoded protein: CASSLEGAGTKNIQYF.

CDR3 bases: TGCAGTGCTAGAGACGCTAAGAAAACAGTCTATGAGCAGTTCTTC. Encoded protein: CSARDAKKTVYEQFF. The V call is TRBV20-1, the J call TRBJ2-1; no firm D call. From germline, CDR1 is DFQATT and CDR2 SNEGSKA (reference sequence). Trimming cost V 0 bases and J 8 bases, with 17 bases left between them. This CDR3 is 15 amino acids long.

About this clonotype: This may arise from a read error, as a much more abundant clone is one base away. The chain links TRBV24-1 to TRBJ2-1; 8 bases fit TRBD1. V was pared by 9 bases and J by 12 bases, with 12 bases of the junction left unmatched. CDR1 and CDR2 (germline): KGHDR, SFDVKD. CDR3 size: 13 residues. CDR3 DNA sequence: TGTGCCACCCTAGGACAGGGTGCCGGTGTGCAGTTCTTC. As protein: CATLGQGAGVQFF.

The sample holds many counts of this clonotype. This chain uses TRBV12-3 or TRBV12-4 with TRBJ2-1; 16 bases map to TRBD2. V lost 6 bases to trimming and J lost 4 bases; unmatched junction nucleotides: 6. The CDR3 runs to 17 residues. The CDR3: CASSPKGLAGGYNEQFF. The CDR3 nucleotides are TGTGCCAGCAGCCCTAAGGGACTAGCGGGAGGGTACAATGAGCAGTTCTTC.

About this clonotype itself: A much larger clone sits a single nucleotide away, making a read error possible. The chain combines TRBV6-6 with TRBJ1-2; 7 bases fit TRBD1. The germline gives CDR1 MNHNY, CDR2 SVGAGI (reference sequence). CDR3 length equals 13 residues. DNA of the CDR3: TGTGCCAGCTCCGGGACAGCCGCCTATGACTACACCTTC. This translates into CASSGTAAYDYTF.

This clonotype has a handful of counts. The chain has TRBV7-9 and TRBJ2-2, with D uncertain. The germline V gene has CDR1 SEHNR and CDR2 FQNEAQ (reference sequence). The CDR3 consists of 14 residues. V lost 1 base to trimming and J lost 3 bases, with 6 bases between them. The CDR3 reads CASSLDSHTGELFF. The CDR3, as DNA: TGTGCCAGCAGCTTAGACAGCCACACCGGGGAGCTGTTTTTT.

This clonotype was seen at least ten times. The V and J genes are TRBV11-2 and TRBJ1-2; D is undetermined. V lost 1 base, J lost 5 bases, and 5 bases lay in between. The CDR3 is 12 amino acids. Germline CDR1 SGHAT, CDR2 FQNNGV. The CDR3 sequence is CASSLADYGYTF. CDR3 nucleotides: TGTGCCAGCAGCTTAGCGGATTATGGCTACACCTTC.

This clonotype was recorded many times. The V and J genes are TRBV29-1 and TRBJ2-3; possibly TRBD1 or TRBD2 for D (6 bases each). In germline, CDR1 is SQVTM, CDR2 ANQGSEA. V was cut by 5 bases and J by 4 bases, with 13 bases left in between. The length of the CDR3 is 13 residues. In nucleotides, the CDR3 is TGCAGCGTTCGCAGGGGAGGATCAGATACGCAGTATTTT. Translated, it gives CSVRRGGSDTQYF.

This clonotype turned up a few times. The chain joins TRBV6-1 to TRBJ1-5; D gene uncertain. V lost 4 bases, J lost 0 bases, and 10 bases lay in between. Germline CDR1 reads MNHNS; CDR2 reads SASEGT. This CDR3 region has 15 residues. CDR3 sequence (DNA): TGTGCCAGCAGTGCCCGGGAGCATAGCAATCAGCCCCAGCATTTT. Protein product: CASSAREHSNQPQHF.

This clonotype came up many times. The rearrangement joins TRBV20-1 to TRBJ1-5; tentatively, D is TRBD1 (5 bases). The CDR3 consists of 15 residues. Germline V gene sequence: CDR1 DFQATT, CDR2 SNEGSKA (reference sequence). V lost 6 bases and J 0 bases, leaving 15 bases between the germline ends. The CDR3 nucleotides are TGCAGTGCCTCTGGGGGGGGGAATAGCAATCAGCCCCAGCATTTT. Protein product: CSASGGGNSNQPQHF.

Notes on this clonotype: This may arise from a read error, as a much more abundant clone is one base away. CDR3 DNA: TGTGCCCGCAGGTTAGGGCAGGATCAGCCCCAGCATTTT. As protein: CARRLGQDQPQHF. V and J are TRBV7-9 and TRBJ1-5; D is undetermined. The CDR3 spans 13 residues. CDR1 and CDR2 (germline): SEHNR, FQNEAQ (reference sequence).

This clonotype occurred many times. This chain joins TRBV29-1 and TRBJ2-1; either TRBD1 or TRBD2 may fit D (5 bases each). CDR1 is SQVTM and CDR2 is ANQGSEA in the germline V gene. The germline V and J ends were trimmed by 7 bases and 0 bases, with 13 bases remaining between them. CDR3 length equals 14 residues. As DNA, the CDR3 is TGCAGCGCAGGAAAGGGGAGCTCCTACAATGAGCAGTTCTTC. Translated: CSAGKGSSYNEQFF.

This clonotype has a count of ten or more. This chain links TRBV4-2 with TRBJ2-3, with unresolved D. Per the germline V gene, CDR1 is LGHNA and CDR2 is YNFKEQ. The CDR3 length is 13 residues. V was shortened by 0 bases and J by 5 bases, with 6 bases between the two germline ends. The CDR3 DNA reads as TGTGCCAGCAGCCAAGAAGCGCGAGATACGCAGTATTTT. It codes for CASSQEARDTQYF.

The table lists this clonotype with a few counts. V and J are TRBV6-1 and TRBJ2-1; TRBD1 is a possible D gene (6 bases). V shed 5 bases and J shed 3 bases, with 14 bases lying between them. Germline CDR1 and CDR2: MNHNS and SASEGT. The CDR3 has 15 residues. The CDR3: CASSSPGQGYNEQFF. CDR3 DNA: TGTGCCAGCAGTTCTCCGGGACAAGGCTACAATGAGCAGTTCTTC.

This clonotype occurred many times. The chain uses TRBV4-1 and TRBJ2-5, with 9 bases identical to TRBD2. J lost 1 base, V lost 5 bases, and 8 bases had no gene match. This CDR3 is 16 amino acids long. Germline CDR1 reads MGHRA; CDR2 reads YSYEKL. CDR3 residues: CASSTLAGDFQETQYF. The CDR3 bases are TGCGCCAGCAGCACCTTAGCGGGGGACTTCCAAGAGACCCAGTACTTC.

This clonotype was detected once. The chain combines TRBV28 with TRBJ2-7, with 7 nucleotides matching TRBD2. The junction had 8 bases not matched to a gene; V was cut back by 2 bases and J by 7 bases. This CDR3 is built from 14 residues. Germline CDR1 is MDHEN and CDR2 is SYDVKM. This CDR3 reads CASSLDRTGREQYF. CDR3 in DNA: TGTGCCAGCAGTTTAGATAGGACCGGGAGGGAGCAGTACTTC. The entire variable domain, with the rest obtained from reference TRBV28 and TRBJ2-7, is as follows: DVKVTQSSRYLVKRTGEKVFLECVQDMDHENMFWYRQDPGLGLRLIYFSYDVKMKEKGDIPEGYSVSREKKERFSLILESASTNQTSMYLCASSLDRTGREQYFGPGTRLTVT.

As concerns this clonotype: This may stem from a read error, because a much larger clone lies one nucleotide away. The chain links TRBV13 to TRBJ2-1; D unresolved. The CDR3 is 14 amino acids. Germline V gives CDR1 PRHDT, CDR2 FYEKMQ (reference sequence). CDR3 sequence: CTSTLGSFSNEQFF. CDR3 DNA sequence: TGTACCAGCACCCTGGGTTCGTTTTCGAATGAGCAGTTCTTC.

Only a few counts were recorded for this clonotype. J is TRBJ1-2 and V is TRBV2, with TRBD1 as a possible D gene (5 bases). This CDR3 contains 13 residues. V lost 8 bases, J lost 8 bases, and 18 bases lay in between. CDR1 and CDR2 (germline): SNHLY, FYNNEI. The CDR3 sequence is CASLNDQRGGYTF. As DNA, the CDR3 is TGTGCCAGCCTTAATGACCAACGGGGGGGCTACACCTTC. The full variable domain, with the rest looked up from reference TRBV2 and TRBJ1-2, is EPEVTQTPSHQVTQMGQEVILRCVPISNHLYFYWYRQILGQKVEFLVSFYNNEISEKSEIFDDQFSVERPDGSNFTLKIRSTKLEDSAMYFCASLNDQRGGYTFGSGTRLTVV.

The rearrangement links TRBV6-2 or TRBV6-3 to TRBJ1-2; a possible D gene is TRBD1 (5 bases). V was trimmed by 6 bases and J by 8 bases, leaving 13 bases between them. The CDR3 has 12 amino acids. CDR1 is MNHEY and CDR2 is SVGEGT in the germline V gene. The CDR3 sequence: CASRGDVGGYTF. Written as DNA, the CDR3 is TGTGCCAGCAGAGGGGACGTCGGAGGCTACACCTTC.

Of note for this clonotype: Since a much larger clone is just one base distant, this may be a read error. The rearrangement joins TRBV7-2 to TRBJ1-2; no reliable D call. From germline, CDR1 is SGHTA and CDR2 FQGNSA. CDR3 size: 13 residues. CDR3 coding DNA: TGTGTCAGCAGTATGGAGGGAGGGCTCGGCTACACCTTC. As protein: CVSSMEGGLGYTF.

The V gene is TRBV20-1, the J gene TRBJ2-1, with TRBD1 identical over 8 bases. The ends lost 3 bases at V and 4 bases at J; junction bases unmatched: 14. The CDR3 sequence is 17 residues long. Germline loops: CDR1 DFQATT, CDR2 SNEGSKA (reference sequence). In DNA form, the CDR3 reads TGCAGTGCTAGGGACCCCTTCGGGACAGGAGAATACAATGAGCAGTTCTTC. This sequence encodes CSARDPFGTGEYNEQFF.

V usage is TRBV10-3 and J usage is TRBJ2-2; 12 bases match TRBD2. CDR1 is ENHRY and CDR2 is SYGVKD in the germline V gene. The ends lost 8 bases at V and 3 bases at J; junction bases unmatched: 16. This CDR3 has 19 residues. In DNA form, the CDR3 reads TGTGCCATCGGGGGGGCTCCGACACTAGCGGGGGGAGACACCGGGGAGCTGTTTTTT. Its protein product is CAIGGAPTLAGGDTGELFF.

This clonotype was picked up a small number of times. A much larger clone lies a single base off, so this may be a read error. V is TRBV7-2 and J is TRBJ2-5, with D uncertain. V lost 5 bases, J lost 11 bases, and 15 bases lay in between. Germline V CDR1 and CDR2: SGHTA, FQGNSA. The CDR3 totals 12 residues. The CDR3 protein is CASSISGNEQYF. The CDR3 DNA is TGTGCCAGCAGCATCAGTGGGAATGAGCAGTACTTC.

This clonotype appeared many times. The chain carries TRBV7-2 and TRBJ2-1; 9 bases are a match to TRBD1. Per germline, CDR1 SGHTA and CDR2 FQGNSA. With V trimmed by 6 bases and J by 4 bases, 7 bases remained unmatched. The CDR3 consists of 15 residues. The CDR3 DNA sequence: TGTGCCAGCAGGTCCGGGACAGGGTCGTACAATGAGCAGTTCTTC. Translation gives CASRSGTGSYNEQFF.

This clonotype came up once. The chain combines TRBV7-3 with TRBJ2-1; 7 bases line up with TRBD2. J gave up 4 bases and V 1 base, and 7 bases lay outside the gene matches. The CDR3 spans 16 residues. The germline gives CDR1 SGHTA, CDR2 FQGTGA. The CDR3 DNA is TGTGCCAGCAGCTTAAGGGCGGGAGTATTGTACAATGAGCAGTTCTTC. Translation gives CASSLRAGVLYNEQFF.

This chain uses TRBV6-1 with TRBJ1-5, with D unresolved. Germline CDR1 is MNHNS and CDR2 is SASEGT. Between the trimmed V and J ends, which lost 4 bases and 7 bases, there was a span of 14 bases. This CDR3 has 14 residues. The CDR3 here is CASSGEFDEQPQHF. The CDR3 coding sequence is TGTGCCAGCAGTGGGGAATTTGATGAACAGCCCCAGCATTTT.

The chain joins TRBV20-1 to TRBJ2-7, with 12 bases matching TRBD2. Germline CDR1 DFQATT, CDR2 SNEGSKA (reference sequence). The V segment lost 0 bases and the J segment 4 bases; nucleotides outside the gene matches: 7. The CDR3 runs to 16 residues. CDR3 DNA: TGCAGTGCTAGAGATCGACTAGCGGGAGTAGGGTACGAGCAGTACTTC. This encodes CSARDRLAGVGYEQYF.

About this clonotype itself: This may be a read error: a much more frequent sequence differs by one nucleotide. The chain links TRBV7-9 to TRBJ2-3; D gene ambiguous. V was pared by 5 bases and J by 3 bases, with 15 bases between. Germline assignment: CDR1 SEHNR and CDR2 FQNEAQ (reference sequence). The CDR3 covers 15 residues. This CDR3 reads CASSPCSRVTDTQYF. CDR3 nucleotides: TGTGCCAGCAGCCCTTGCAGCCGGGTTACAGATACGCAGTATTTT.